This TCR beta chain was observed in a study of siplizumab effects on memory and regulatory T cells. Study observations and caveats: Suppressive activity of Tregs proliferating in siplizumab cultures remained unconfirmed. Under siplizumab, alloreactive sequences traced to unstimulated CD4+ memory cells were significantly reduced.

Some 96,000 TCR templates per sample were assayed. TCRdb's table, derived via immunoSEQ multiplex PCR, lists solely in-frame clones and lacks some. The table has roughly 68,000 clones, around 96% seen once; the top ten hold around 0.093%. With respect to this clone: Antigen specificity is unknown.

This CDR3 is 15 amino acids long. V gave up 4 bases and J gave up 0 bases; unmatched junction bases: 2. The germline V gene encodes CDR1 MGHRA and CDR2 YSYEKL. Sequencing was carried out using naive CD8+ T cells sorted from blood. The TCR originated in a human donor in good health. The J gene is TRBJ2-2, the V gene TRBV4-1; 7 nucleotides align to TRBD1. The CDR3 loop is CASSLGTANTGELFF. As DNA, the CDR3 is TGCGCCAGCAGCCTTGGGACAGCGAACACCGGGGAGCTGTTTTTT.